A selection of T cell receptor beta chains follows, all from one sample in a study of shared clonotypes between healthy human individuals. Sequenced by immunoSEQ multiplex PCR; TCRdb stores in-frame clones only, minus some. The sample records 2 million to 2.5 million clones, 90% to 97% being singletons. Sequenced sample: naive CD4+ T cells sorted from blood. The origin of the receptors is a man in his late teens or twenties in good health. Both conserved end residues are part of each CDR3.

TRBV6-1 | CASSELWGQYEQYF
TRBV18 | CASSPQDRGETQYF
TRBV5-4 | CASSLETGVMAALHF
TRBV6-5 | CASRPDTTYGYTF
TRBV10-3 | CAISESGSTDTQYF
TRBV30 | CALFARGHTEAFF
TRBV5-1 | CASSPGDSRYNEQFF
TRBV18 | CASSPREGAINEQFF
TRBV2 | CASSVEMSSNYGYTF
TRBV13 | CASSLGLVSGLEAFF
TRBV5-1 | CASSLLSDWNYNEQFF
TRBV6-6 | CASRRYNEQFF
TRBV5-1 | CASSLEGRGRQPQHF
TRBV19 | CASSIGDRLSGEQYF
TRBV5-4 | CASSSTSGALSYEQYF
TRBV9 | CASSVAAGGSTDTQYF
TRBV6-1 | CASSESGPSETQYF
TRBV2 | CASSEAGRSNTGELFF
TRBV5-1 | CASATDSINTGELFF
TRBV6-1 | CASLQTGAYEQYF
TRBV21-1 | CASSRRRGDFSYEQYF
TRBV18 | CASSPIPGLAPSSYEQYF
TRBV30 | CAWGRGYMNTEAFF
TRBV27 | CASSTSGQGRVGQYF
TRBV7-3 | CASSLGRGETQYF